This T cell receptor (beta chain) was identified in a study of T cells in Graves' hyperthyroidism and ophthalmopathy. Overall study context: Peripheral blood sampling occurred at initial diagnosis, before any treatment. General study points: Ophthalmopathy and stable hyperthyroidism were told apart by a 13 V-J model. Most thyroid clonotypes expanded above 0.001 were also detected in blood.

In this sample, this clonotype turned up many times. Its antigen is still unknown. Participants, patients aged 18 to 65, had newly diagnosed hyperthyroidism with a duration under 2 months. Amplified TCR beta CDR3 regions came from RNA transcripts. HTBI primers were used for first-round RT-PCR of the TCR CDR3. TCRdb called the multiplex PCR reads again in MiXCR, with one record for every CDR3 protein. The sample includes fewer than 650,000 distinct CDR3 sequences, about 14% of them seen just once. This CDR3 comprises 14 residues. Looked up from germline, CDR1 is MDHEN and CDR2 is SYDVKM. The trim removed 6 bases at V and 4 bases at J, leaving 8 bases unmatched.

The source of this sequence is a woman in her thirties or forties with Graves' hyperthyroidism. The V gene is TRBV28, the J gene TRBJ1-1; 7 bases fit TRBD1. The sample consisted of blood. CDR3 amino acids: CASSPRQGVTEAFF. CDR3 DNA: TGTGCCAGCAGCCCGAGACAGGGCGTCACTGAAGCTTTCTTT. Drawing the rest from reference TRBV28 and TRBJ1-1, the complete variable domain is DVKVTQSSRYLVKRTGEKVFLECVQDMDHENMFWYRQDPGLGLRLIYFSYDVKMKEKGDIPEGYSVSREKKERFSLILESASTNQTSMYLCASSPRQGVTEAFFGQGTRLTVV.